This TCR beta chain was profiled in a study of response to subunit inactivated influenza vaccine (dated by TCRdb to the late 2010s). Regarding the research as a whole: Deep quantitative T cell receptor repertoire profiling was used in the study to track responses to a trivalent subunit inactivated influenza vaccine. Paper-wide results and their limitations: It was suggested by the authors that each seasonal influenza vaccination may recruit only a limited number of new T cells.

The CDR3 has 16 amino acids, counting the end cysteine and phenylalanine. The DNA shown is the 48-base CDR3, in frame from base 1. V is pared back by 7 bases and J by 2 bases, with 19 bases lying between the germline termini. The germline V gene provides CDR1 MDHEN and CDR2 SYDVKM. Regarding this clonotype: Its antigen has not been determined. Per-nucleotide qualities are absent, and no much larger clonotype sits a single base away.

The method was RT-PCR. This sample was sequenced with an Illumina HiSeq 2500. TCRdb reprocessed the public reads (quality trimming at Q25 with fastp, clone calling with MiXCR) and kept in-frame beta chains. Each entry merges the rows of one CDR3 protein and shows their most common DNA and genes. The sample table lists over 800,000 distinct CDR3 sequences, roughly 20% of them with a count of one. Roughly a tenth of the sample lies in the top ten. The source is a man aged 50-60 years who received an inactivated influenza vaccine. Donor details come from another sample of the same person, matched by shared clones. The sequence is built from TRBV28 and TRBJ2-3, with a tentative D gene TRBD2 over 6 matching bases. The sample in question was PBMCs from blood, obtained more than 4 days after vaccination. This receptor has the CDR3 CASKSRGGGVTDTQYF. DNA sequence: TGTGCCAGCAAATCGCGGGGTGGCGGAGTCACAGATACGCAGTATTTT.